Sequencing of this T cell receptor (beta chain) was carried out in a study of human thymus T cells. Broader study findings: Biased V and J segment usage appeared in thymus and peripheral blood.

TCRdb's table, derived via immunoSEQ multiplex PCR, lists solely in-frame clones and lacks some. The data show 120,000 or so clones, with around 95% seen just once and around 0.022% held by the top ten. V lost 4 bases and J lost 0; bases outside the gene matches: 4. The CDR3 is made up of 15 amino acids. CDR1 and CDR2 from the germline V gene are SGHRS and YFSETQ. With regard to this clone: Its specificity is not known.

Resections obtained during corrective heart surgery supplied the thymus tissue. Serving as donors were healthy Finnish infants, each of whom was having open corrective surgery for congenital heart defects. This clonotype was sampled from a boy younger than two with a congenital heart defect but otherwise immunologically healthy. Sequenced: thymus tissue. The rearrangement joins TRBV5-1 to TRBJ2-3, with TRBD2 matching 8 bases. The CDR3 loop is CASSRSGESTDTQYF. The DNA of the CDR3 is TGCGCCAGCAGCCGTAGCGGGGAGAGCACAGATACGCAGTATTTT.